The rows below give T cell receptor beta chains drawn from one sample of a study of shared clonotypes between healthy human individuals. Measured with immunoSEQ multiplex PCR; TCRdb has only the in-frame clones, and not every one. The sample lists about 2.1 million clones, roughly 95% occurring once. The sequenced sample was naive CD8+ T cells from PBMCs. The origin of the receptors is a man younger than 35 in good health. Some clones in this sample may be carry-over from other donors' samples. The CDR3 runs from the conserved cysteine through the conserved F or W. Fields, in order: V gene, clone size, D gene, CDR3 length, J gene, CDR3 DNA, CDR3 protein. The D gene is left open where the match is weak. Clone size is stated in some rows and not others, as once, few, many or a class when expanded.

TRBV29-1,NA,TRBD2,13,TRBJ2-1,TGCAGCGTTGAGGCGCGGGGGAAAAATGAGCAGTTCTTC,CSVEARGKNEQFF
TRBV27,NA,TRBD2,16,TRBJ2-7,TGTGCCAGCAGTCTTCTGCCGGCTAGCGGACGCTACGAGCAGTACTTC,CASSLLPASGRYEQYF
TRBV27,NA,NA,15,TRBJ2-7,TGTGCCAGCGGGAGGACACTGGGACAATACTACGAGCAGTACTTC,CASGRTLGQYYEQYF
TRBV11-2,NA,NA,18,TRBJ2-3,TGTGCCAGCAGCTTAGATCGTGTTAGCGGACTACGCACAGATACGCAGTATTTT,CASSLDRVSGLRTDTQYF
TRBV29-1,once,TRBD2,12,TRBJ2-7,TGCAGCGTTGAGGGGGGGTGGTACGAGCAGTACTTC,CSVEGGWYEQYF
TRBV15,NA,TRBD2,14,TRBJ2-1,TGTGCCACCAGCAGAGGTCCCGAAGCGGGAGAGCAGTTCTTC,CATSRGPEAGEQFF
TRBV5-1,once,TRBD2,16,TRBJ2-5,TGCGCCAGCAGCTTAGCGGGAGGGACCTTCCGCGAGACCCAGTACTTC,CASSLAGGTFRETQYF
TRBV19,NA,TRBD2,14,TRBJ2-7,TGTGCCAGTAGTATAGTACTAGCGGGAAACGAGCAGTACTTC,CASSIVLAGNEQYF
TRBV29-1,NA,NA,15,TRBJ2-3,TGCAGCGTTGGCCTGGGGGTGTGGGGGTCGGATACGCAGTATTTT,CSVGLGVWGSDTQYF
TRBV7-2,NA,NA,17,TRBJ2-1,TGTGCCAGCAGCTTAGCGGGGGGACACTTCTCCTACAATGAGCAGTTCTTC,CASSLAGGHFSYNEQFF
TRBV9,NA,NA,18,TRBJ2-1,TGTGCCAGCAGCGTAGCCTCGCTCGGGACCCTCATCTACAATGAGCAGTTCTTC,CASSVASLGTLIYNEQFF
TRBV19,NA,NA,16,TRBJ1-4,TGTGCCAGTAGTATCGCTATCCCGCAGGCGAATGAAAAACTGTTTTTT,CASSIAIPQANEKLFF
TRBV9,NA,TRBD1,16,TRBJ1-1,TGTGCCAGCAGCGCCAAGACAGGGCCGATGAACACTGAAGCTTTCTTT,CASSAKTGPMNTEAFF
TRBV27,NA,NA,13,TRBJ2-2,TGTGCCAGCAGTTTTATGGGAGCCGGGGAGCTGTTTTTT,CASSFMGAGELFF
TRBV5-4,once,NA,13,TRBJ1-1,TGTGCCAGCAGCCCCGGACAGAACACTGAAGCTTTCTTT,CASSPGQNTEAFF
TRBV4-3,NA,NA,21,TRBJ1-3,TGCGCCAGCAGCCAAGATAACCCCGGGGACCGGGACTTCGACTCTGGAAACACCATATATTTT,CASSQDNPGDRDFDSGNTIYF
TRBV7-9,NA,TRBD2,15,TRBJ2-1,TGTGCCAGCAGCTGGAGACTAGCGGGAGGTGGGGAGCAGTTCTTC,CASSWRLAGGGEQFF
TRBV4-2,once,NA,17,TRBJ2-2,TGTGCCAGCACCCCCGAATCGGCAGCGACAAACACCGGGGAGCTGTTTTTT,CASTPESAATNTGELFF
TRBV30,NA,TRBD1,13,TRBJ2-7,TGTGCCTGGAGTAGGGACAGGCCTTACGAGCAGTACTTC,CAWSRDRPYEQYF
TRBV7-6,NA,TRBD1,17,TRBJ2-1,TGTGCCAGCAGCTTGCGAAGAGGGACAGGGGGTTTCGGCGAGCAGTTCTTC,CASSLRRGTGGFGEQFF
TRBV29-1,NA,NA,12,TRBJ2-7,TGCAGCGTTGAAGTCAGGCAGTACGAGCAGTACTTC,CSVEVRQYEQYF
TRBV7-8,NA,TRBD1,14,TRBJ1-4,TGTGCCAGCAGCCTGACAGGGCGGGGTGAAAAACTGTTTTTT,CASSLTGRGEKLFF
TRBV7-9,NA,TRBD2,17,TRBJ2-1,TGTGCCAGCAGCTCCATGACTAGCGGGAACTCCTACAATGAGCAGTTCTTC,CASSSMTSGNSYNEQFF
TRBV25-1,NA,NA,13,TRBJ1-4,TGTGCCAGCAGTGATACAGGAGATGAAAAACTGTTTTTT,CASSDTGDEKLFF
TRBV19,NA,NA,10,TRBJ1-5,TGTGCCAGTGGGTGGCAGCCCCAGCATTTT,CASGWQPQHF
TRBV5-6,NA,NA,13,TRBJ1-1,TGTGCCAGCAGCTGGGGGCCGAACACTGAAGCTTTCTTT,CASSWGPNTEAFF
TRBV4-2,NA,TRBD2,17,TRBJ2-3,TGTGCCAGCAGCCAAGAGGGACTAGCGGGCCGCACAGATACGCAGTATTTT,CASSQEGLAGRTDTQYF